Only a few counts were recorded for the clone carrying this T cell receptor (beta chain). Its antigen remains unknown. This sample was taken from a study of response to subunit inactivated influenza vaccine. Germline V CDR1 and CDR2: SGHDN, FVKESK. The V and J ends lost 2 bases and 3 bases respectively, with 17 bases between them. The CDR3 extends over 17 amino acids. TCRdb reprocessed the RT-PCR reads via MiXCR and lists one record per CDR3 protein. The table lists about 700,000 distinct CDR3 sequences, roughly 14% of them singletons, with 11% in the top ten. Overall study results and limits: Authors proposed each seasonal influenza vaccination draws in few new T cells.

The sample in question was PBMCs from blood, obtained roughly 13 days after vaccination. The source is a man aged 45-65 years who received an inactivated influenza vaccine. This chain connects TRBV14 to TRBJ2-4, with D unresolved. The CDR3 nucleotides read TGTGCCAGCAGCCAAACTCCTTCGCACCCAGACAAAAACATTCAGTACTTC. Its translation is CASSQTPSHPDKNIQYF.